The rows below give T cell receptor beta chains drawn from one sample of a study of cytomegalovirus exposure and HLA in healthy donors. Clones were sequenced by immunoSEQ multiplex PCR, and TCRdb holds only the in-frame ones, with some missing. The table lists over 150,000 clones, 75% to 85% of them singletons, with roughly 7.1% in the top ten. The sequenced sample consisted of PBMCs. All receptors come from a man between 25 and 39 years old in good health and CMV-seropositive. CDR3s include the opening cysteine and the closing phenylalanine or tryptophan. The D gene is left open where the match is weak. Clone size is not always given. Where it is, it says once, few, many or a class for expanded clones.

clone_size	d_call	v_call	j_call	cdr3_aa	cdr3_nt
-	-	TRBV7-9	TRBJ1-2	CASSLSAGAYHGYTF	TGTGCCAGCAGCTTATCGGCAGGGGCCTACCATGGCTACACCTTC
-	-	TRBV5-4	TRBJ1-6	CASSLGSSYNSPLHF	TGTGCCAGCAGCTTGGGGAGCTCCTATAATTCACCCCTCCACTTT
-	-	TRBV7-2	TRBJ2-1	CASSLAHRSGYNEQFF	TGTGCCAGCAGCTTAGCGCACAGGTCGGGCTACAATGAGCAGTTCTTC
-	TRBD1	TRBV6-5	TRBJ1-2	CASWSGQGWYGYTF	TGTGCCAGTTGGTCGGGACAGGGGTGGTATGGCTACACCTTC
-	-	TRBV7-6	TRBJ1-4	CASSEFGGRTNEKLFF	TGTGCCAGCAGCGAGTTCGGGGGGCGGACTAATGAAAAACTGTTTTTT
-	TRBD2	TRBV7-9	TRBJ2-7	CASSRPGGGEQYF	TGTGCCAGCAGCCGCCCGGGGGGGGGCGAGCAGTACTTC
-	TRBD2	TRBV9	TRBJ2-2	CASSDRRGLAGESNTGELFF	TGTGCCAGCAGCGACAGAAGGGGCTTAGCGGGGGAGAGTAACACCGGGGAGCTGTTTTTT
once	-	TRBV19	TRBJ1-4	CASSFRDTGEKLFF	TGTGCCAGTAGTTTCCGGGACACGGGAGAAAAACTGTTTTTT
-	TRBD1	TRBV5-1	TRBJ1-2	CASSLGDSQLSNYGYTF	TGCGCCAGCAGCTTGGGGGACAGCCAGCTTTCTAACTATGGCTACACCTTC
-	TRBD1	TRBV2	TRBJ2-1	CASRNPDRVNEQFF	TGTGCCAGCAGGAACCCGGACAGGGTCAATGAGCAGTTCTTC
-	TRBD1	TRBV10-2	TRBJ1-1	CASTQPGQGTEAFF	TGCGCCAGCACTCAACCGGGACAGGGGACTGAAGCTTTCTTT
-	-	TRBV27	TRBJ2-1	CASSLSRGEQFF	TGTGCCAGCAGTTTATCTCGGGGGGAGCAGTTCTTC
-	-	TRBV29-1	TRBJ1-1	CSVESGYTEAFF	TGCAGCGTTGAATCGGGTTACACTGAAGCTTTCTTT
-	TRBD1	TRBV7-9	TRBJ2-1	CASGQGAMDEQFF	TGTGCCAGCGGCCAGGGGGCAATGGATGAGCAGTTCTTC
-	TRBD2	TRBV28	TRBJ2-1	CASSFGGRRDNEQFF	TGTGCCAGCAGTTTCGGCGGGAGGCGTGACAATGAGCAGTTCTTC
-	TRBD1	TRBV29-1	TRBJ1-1	CSARTGANTEAFF	TGCAGCGCCAGGACAGGGGCGAACACTGAAGCTTTCTTT
once	-	TRBV7-8	TRBJ1-1	CASSLANAGYNTEAFF	TGTGCCAGCAGCTTAGCGAATGCGGGCTACAACACTGAAGCTTTCTTT
-	-	TRBV29-1	TRBJ2-1	CSSLFYSGNEQFF	TGCAGCTCCTTGTTTTACTCGGGCAATGAGCAGTTCTTC
-	-	TRBV5-1	TRBJ2-7	CASSPIGAIREQYF	TGCGCCAGCAGCCCAATAGGGGCTATACGGGAGCAGTACTTC
-	-	TRBV5-3	TRBJ2-7	CARSTGRFSYEQYF	TGTGCCAGAAGCACTGGGAGGTTCTCCTACGAGCAGTACTTC
once	TRBD1	TRBV6-5	TRBJ1-2	CASRPSRQGSDGYTF	TGTGCCAGCAGACCGAGCCGACAGGGGAGTGATGGCTACACCTTC
-	-	TRBV6-5	TRBJ1-5	CASSPRGGSNQPQHF	TGTGCCAGCAGTCCCCGGGGGGGAAGCAATCAGCCCCAGCATTTT
-	TRBD1	TRBV2	TRBJ1-5	CASSEMGQRNQPQHF	TGTGCCAGCAGTGAAATGGGACAGAGAAATCAGCCCCAGCATTTT
-	TRBD1	TRBV11-2	TRBJ2-7	CASSVRQGSYEQYF	TGTGCCAGCAGCGTCAGACAGGGGTCCTACGAGCAGTACTTC
-	TRBD1	TRBV29-1	TRBJ1-2	CSVRPGTGNYGYTF	TGCAGCGTCCGTCCCGGGACAGGGAACTATGGCTACACCTTC
-	-	TRBV29-1	TRBJ2-2	CSVESGRGTGELFF	TGCAGCGTTGAATCAGGCAGGGGCACCGGGGAGCTGTTTTTT
-	-	TRBV2	TRBJ1-5	CASSVWADPVNQPQHF	TGTGCCAGCTCAGTCTGGGCAGATCCTGTCAATCAGCCCCAGCATTTT
-	TRBD1	TRBV5-1	TRBJ2-1	CASSLQGADEQFF	TGCGCCAGCAGCCTTCAGGGGGCCGATGAGCAGTTCTTC
-	-	TRBV5-4	TRBJ1-2	CASSLGGGTQVHGYTF	TGTGCCAGCAGCTTGGGCGGAGGCACCCAAGTTCATGGCTACACCTTC
once	-	TRBV12-5	TRBJ2-3	CASGSPGNTQYF	TGTGCTAGTGGCTCCCCAGGGAATACGCAGTATTTT
-	TRBD1	TRBV12-5	TRBJ1-5	CASGTDYQPQHF	TGTGCTAGCGGGACAGATTATCAGCCCCAGCATTTT
-	TRBD1	TRBV28	TRBJ1-2	CASSLPRTGMYGYTF	TGTGCCAGCAGTTTGCCACGGACAGGGATGTATGGCTACACCTTC
-	-	TRBV11-2	TRBJ2-1	CASTLRGPSSYNEQFF	TGTGCCAGCACCCTCAGGGGACCTAGCTCCTACAATGAGCAGTTCTTC
-	TRBD2	TRBV2	TRBJ2-1	CASELAGAYNEQFF	TGTGCCAGCGAACTAGCGGGAGCATACAATGAGCAGTTCTTC
few	TRBD1	TRBV7-2	TRBJ2-2	CASSPGQAPSRTGELFF	TGCGCCAGCAGCCCGGGACAGGCTCCCTCGAGGACCGGGGAGCTGTTTTTT
-	TRBD2	TRBV19	TRBJ2-1	CASSITAGGSNEQFF	TGTGCCAGTAGTATAACGGCGGGGGGTAGTAACGAGCAGTTCTTC
few	TRBD2	TRBV7-8	TRBJ2-7	CASSSLGGVREQYF	TGTGCCAGCAGCTCCCTGGGAGGGGTACGGGAGCAGTACTTC
-	-	TRBV30	TRBJ2-2	CAWRVGRNTGELFF	TGTGCCTGGAGAGTTGGCAGGAACACCGGGGAGCTGTTTTTT
-	-	TRBV13	TRBJ1-1	CASSTLGNMNTEAFF	TGTGCCAGCAGCACCCTCGGGAACATGAACACTGAAGCTTTCTTT
-	-	TRBV6-1	TRBJ2-7	CASSEQTSQSYEQYF	TGTGCCAGCAGTGAACAGACTTCTCAATCCTACGAGCAGTACTTC
-	TRBD2	TRBV7-6	TRBJ2-3	CASSSFPRGGPYTQYF	TGTGCCAGCAGCTCCTTCCCCCGGGGGGGTCCCTATACGCAGTATTTT
few	TRBD1	TRBV6-1	TRBJ1-4	CASRLGGTGSEKLFF	TGTGCCAGCAGACTAGGGGGGACAGGATCCGAAAAACTGTTTTTT
-	TRBD2	TRBV11-3	TRBJ2-3	CASSFGTSGDTQYF	TGTGCCAGCAGCTTCGGGACTAGCGGGGATACGCAGTATTTT
-	TRBD1	TRBV28	TRBJ2-6	CASTTSKGGWGANVLTF	TGTGCCAGCACTACAAGTAAAGGGGGCTGGGGGGCCAACGTCCTGACTTTC
-	-	TRBV27	TRBJ1-5	CASRSNYYNQPQHF	TGTGCCAGCAGGTCGAACTATTACAATCAGCCCCAGCATTTT
once	-	TRBV7-9	TRBJ1-4	CASSLTASSTNEKLFF	TGTGCCAGCAGCTTGACAGCCTCTTCAACTAATGAAAAACTGTTTTTT
-	-	TRBV18	TRBJ1-4	CASSRDWTPRTNEKLFF	TGTGCCAGCTCACGGGACTGGACACCCAGAACTAATGAAAAACTGTTTTTT
once	-	TRBV7-3	TRBJ2-2	CASSFGGTGELFF	TGTGCCAGCAGCTTTGGGGGGACCGGGGAGCTGTTTTTT
-	TRBD2	TRBV11-1	TRBJ2-3	CASSSGTSGGDTQYF	TGTGCCAGCAGCTCCGGGACTAGCGGGGGGGATACGCAGTATTTT
-	-	TRBV28	TRBJ2-2	CASSFLATNTGELFF	TGTGCCAGCAGTTTCCTAGCCACGAACACCGGGGAGCTGTTTTTT
-	-	TRBV15	TRBJ1-3	CATSGRQGNTIYF	TGTGCCACCAGCGGAAGACAGGGAAACACCATATATTTT
-	TRBD2	TRBV29-1	TRBJ2-1	CSVVPISGRGSNEQFF	TGCAGCGTTGTCCCGATTAGCGGGAGAGGCAGCAATGAGCAGTTCTTC
-	-	TRBV5-3	TRBJ2-7	CARSSLDRSQSYEQYF	TGTGCCAGAAGCTCGTTAGACAGATCCCAATCCTACGAGCAGTACTTC
-	-	TRBV6-6	TRBJ1-5	CASSVGRGGNQPQHF	TGTGCCAGCAGCGTCGGGAGGGGGGGCAATCAGCCCCAGCATTTT